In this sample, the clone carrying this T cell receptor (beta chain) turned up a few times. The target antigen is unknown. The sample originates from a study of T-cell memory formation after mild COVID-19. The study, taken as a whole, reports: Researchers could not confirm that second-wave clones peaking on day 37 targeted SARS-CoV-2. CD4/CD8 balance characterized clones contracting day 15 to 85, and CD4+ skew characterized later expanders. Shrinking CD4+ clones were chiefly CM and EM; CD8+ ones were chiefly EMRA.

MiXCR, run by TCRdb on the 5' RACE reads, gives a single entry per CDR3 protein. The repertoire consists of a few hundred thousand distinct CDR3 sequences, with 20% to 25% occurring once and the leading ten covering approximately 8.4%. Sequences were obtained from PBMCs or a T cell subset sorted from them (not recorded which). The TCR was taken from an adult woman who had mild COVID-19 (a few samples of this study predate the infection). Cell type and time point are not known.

The CDR3 DNA sequence: TGTGCCAGCAGCGCGACAGGGGAAGAGACCCAGTACTTC. Protein product: CASSATGEETQYF. The rearrangement links TRBV7-9 to TRBJ2-5, with 8 bases aligning to TRBD1. Germline trimming cut 5 bases from V and 3 bases from J; bases unmatched to any gene: 2. CDR1 SEHNR and CDR2 FQNEAQ come from the germline V gene (reference sequence). The CDR3 loop spans 13 amino acids.